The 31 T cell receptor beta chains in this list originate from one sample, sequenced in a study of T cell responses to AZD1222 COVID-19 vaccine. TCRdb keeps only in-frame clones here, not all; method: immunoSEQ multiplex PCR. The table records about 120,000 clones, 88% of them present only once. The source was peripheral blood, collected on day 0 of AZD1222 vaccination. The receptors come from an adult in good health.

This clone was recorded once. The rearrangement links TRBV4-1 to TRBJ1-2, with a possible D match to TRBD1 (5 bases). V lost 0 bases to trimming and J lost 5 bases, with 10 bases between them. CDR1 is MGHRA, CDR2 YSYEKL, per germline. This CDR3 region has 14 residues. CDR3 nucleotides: TGCGCCAGCAGCCAAGATCAGGGAAGATATGGCTACACCTTC. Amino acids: CASSQDQGRYGYTF.

CDR3 sequence: CASSQDIRTDYGYTF. The DNA for the CDR3 is TGCGCCAGCAGCCAAGATATCCGGACCGACTATGGCTACACCTTC. The V call is TRBV4-1, the J call TRBJ1-2; D unclear. The CDR3 extends over 15 amino acids. Germline V gene lookup returns CDR1 MGHRA and CDR2 YSYEKL. V was clipped by 0 bases and J by 3 bases, with 11 bases between them.

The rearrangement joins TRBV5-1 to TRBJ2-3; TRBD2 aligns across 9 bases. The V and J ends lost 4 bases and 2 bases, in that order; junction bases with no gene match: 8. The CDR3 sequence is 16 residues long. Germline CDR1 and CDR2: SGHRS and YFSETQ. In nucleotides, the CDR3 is TGCGCCAGCAGCATATACCGCGGGGGGGACACAGATACGCAGTATTTT. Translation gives CASSIYRGGDTDTQYF.

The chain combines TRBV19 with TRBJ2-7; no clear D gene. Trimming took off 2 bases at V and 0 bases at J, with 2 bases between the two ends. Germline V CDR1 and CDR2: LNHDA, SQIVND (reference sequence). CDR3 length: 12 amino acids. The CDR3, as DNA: TGTGCCAGTAGTATAAACTCCTACGAGCAGTACTTC. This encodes CASSINSYEQYF. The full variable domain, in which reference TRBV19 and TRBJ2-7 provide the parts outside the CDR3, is DGGITQSPKYLFRKEGQNVTLSCEQNLNHDAMYWYRQDPGQGLRLIYYSQIVNDFQKGDIAEGYSVSREKKESFPLTVTSAQKNPTAFYLCASSINSYEQYFGPGTRLTVT.

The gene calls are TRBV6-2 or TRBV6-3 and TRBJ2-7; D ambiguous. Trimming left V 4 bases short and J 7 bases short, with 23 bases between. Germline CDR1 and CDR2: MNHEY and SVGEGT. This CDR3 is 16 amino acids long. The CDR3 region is CASSSALLGAGREQYF. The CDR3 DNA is TGTGCCAGCAGTTCCGCGCTTCTAGGAGCAGGCAGAGAGCAGTACTTC.

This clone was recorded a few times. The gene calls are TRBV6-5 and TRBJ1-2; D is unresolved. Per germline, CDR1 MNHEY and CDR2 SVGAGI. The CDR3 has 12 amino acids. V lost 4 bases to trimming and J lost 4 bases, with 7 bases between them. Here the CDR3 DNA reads TGTGCCAGCAGTTTTAAGGGCTATGGCTACACCTTC. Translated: CASSFKGYGYTF.

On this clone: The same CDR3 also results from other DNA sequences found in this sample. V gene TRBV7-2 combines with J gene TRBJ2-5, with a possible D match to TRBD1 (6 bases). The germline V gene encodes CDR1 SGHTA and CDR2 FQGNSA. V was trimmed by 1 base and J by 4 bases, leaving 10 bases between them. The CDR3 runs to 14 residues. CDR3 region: CASSLGGRGETQYF. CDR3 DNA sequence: TGTGCCAGCAGCTTAGGCGGCAGGGGAGAGACCCAGTACTTC. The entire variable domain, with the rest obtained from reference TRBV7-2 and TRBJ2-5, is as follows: GAGVSQSPSNKVTEKGKDVELRCDPISGHTALYWYRQSLGQGLEFLIYFQGNSAPDKSGLPSDRFSAERTGGSVSTLTIQRTQQEDSAVYLCASSLGGRGETQYFGPGTRLLVL.

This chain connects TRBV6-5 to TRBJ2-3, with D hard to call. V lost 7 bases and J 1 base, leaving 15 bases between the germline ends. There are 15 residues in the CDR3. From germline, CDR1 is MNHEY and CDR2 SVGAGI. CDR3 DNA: TGTGCCAGCATCAAGGACGCGACACGCACAGATACGCAGTATTTT. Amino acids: CASIKDATRTDTQYF.

CDR3 protein: CASSQEGGAEAFF. The DNA for the CDR3 is TGCGCCAGCAGCCAAGAAGGGGGAGCTGAAGCTTTCTTT. The chain links TRBV4-3 to TRBJ1-1, with D possibly TRBD1 on 6 matching bases. Germline V CDR1 and CDR2: LGHNA, YSLEER. Trimming stripped 0 bases from V and 6 bases from J, with 8 bases between. The CDR3 totals 13 residues.

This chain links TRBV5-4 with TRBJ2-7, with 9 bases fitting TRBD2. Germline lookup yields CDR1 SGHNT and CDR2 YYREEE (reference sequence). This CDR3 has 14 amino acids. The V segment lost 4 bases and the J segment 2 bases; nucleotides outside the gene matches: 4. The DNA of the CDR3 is TGTGCCAGCAGCATGAGCGGGGGGACCTACGAGCAGTACTTC. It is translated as CASSMSGGTYEQYF.

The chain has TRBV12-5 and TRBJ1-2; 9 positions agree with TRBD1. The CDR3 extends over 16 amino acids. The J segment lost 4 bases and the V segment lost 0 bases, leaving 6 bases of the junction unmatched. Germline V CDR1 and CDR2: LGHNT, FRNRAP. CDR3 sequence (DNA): TGTGCTAGTGGTTTGGTACTTGGACAGGGGTTCTATGGCTACACCTTC. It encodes CASGLVLGQGFYGYTF.

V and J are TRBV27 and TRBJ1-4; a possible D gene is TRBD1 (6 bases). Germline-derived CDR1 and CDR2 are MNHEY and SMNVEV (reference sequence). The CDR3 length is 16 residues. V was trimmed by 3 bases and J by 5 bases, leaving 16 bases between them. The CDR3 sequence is CASSLGAAGPNEKLFF. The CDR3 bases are TGTGCCAGCAGTTTGGGGGCAGCCGGTCCCAATGAAAAACTGTTTTTT.

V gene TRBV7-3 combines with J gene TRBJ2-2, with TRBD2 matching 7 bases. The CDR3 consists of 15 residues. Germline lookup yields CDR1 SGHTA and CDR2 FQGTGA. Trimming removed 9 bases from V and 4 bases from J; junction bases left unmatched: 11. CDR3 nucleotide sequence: TGTGCCAGTTCCACCGGGACTACCCTCACCGGGGAGCTGTTTTTT. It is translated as CASSTGTTLTGELFF.

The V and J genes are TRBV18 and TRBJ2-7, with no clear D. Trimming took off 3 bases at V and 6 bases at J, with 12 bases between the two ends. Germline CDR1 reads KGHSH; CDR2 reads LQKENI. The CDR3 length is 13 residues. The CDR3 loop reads CASSPAAPSEQYF. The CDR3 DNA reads TGTGCCAGCTCACCCGCGGCCCCTTCCGAGCAGTACTTC. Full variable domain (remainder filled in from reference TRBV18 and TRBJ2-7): NAGVMQNPRHLVRRRGQEARLRCSPMKGHSHVYWYRQLPEEGLKFMVYLQKENIIDESGMPKERFSAEFPKEGPSILRIQQVVRGDSAAYFCASSPAAPSEQYFGPGTRLTVT.

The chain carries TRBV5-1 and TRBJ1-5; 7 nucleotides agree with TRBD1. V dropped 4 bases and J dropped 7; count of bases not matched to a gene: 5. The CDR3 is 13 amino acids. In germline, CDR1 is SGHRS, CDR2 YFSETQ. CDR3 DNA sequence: TGCGCCAGCAGCCCGACAGGGTCCCAGCCCCAGCATTTT. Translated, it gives CASSPTGSQPQHF. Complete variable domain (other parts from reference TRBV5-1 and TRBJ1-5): KAGVTQTPRYLIKTRGQQVTLSCSPISGHRSVSWYQQTPGQGLQFLFEYFSETQRNKGNFPGRFSGRQFSNSRSEMNVSTLELGDSALYLCASSPTGSQPQHFGDGTRLSIL.

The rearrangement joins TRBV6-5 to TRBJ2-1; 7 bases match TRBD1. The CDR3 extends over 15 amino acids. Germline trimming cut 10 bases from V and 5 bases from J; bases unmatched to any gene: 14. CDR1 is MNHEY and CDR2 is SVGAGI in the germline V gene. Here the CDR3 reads CATTLLTGSHNEQFF. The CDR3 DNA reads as TGTGCCACCACGTTACTGACAGGGAGCCACAATGAGCAGTTCTTC.

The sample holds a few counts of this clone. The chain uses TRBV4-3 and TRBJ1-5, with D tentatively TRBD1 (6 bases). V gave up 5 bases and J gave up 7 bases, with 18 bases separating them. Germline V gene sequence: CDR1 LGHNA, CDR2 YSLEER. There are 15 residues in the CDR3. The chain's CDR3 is CASSRGVLQGQPQHF. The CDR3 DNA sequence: TGCGCCAGCAGCAGGGGTGTCTTACAGGGACAGCCCCAGCATTTT.

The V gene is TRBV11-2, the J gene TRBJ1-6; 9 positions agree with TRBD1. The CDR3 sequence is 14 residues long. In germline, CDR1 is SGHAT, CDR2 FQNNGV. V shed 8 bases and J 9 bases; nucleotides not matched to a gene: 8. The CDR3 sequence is CASSIDRGSSPLHF. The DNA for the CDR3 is TGTGCCAGCTCCATCGACAGGGGGAGTTCACCCCTCCACTTT.

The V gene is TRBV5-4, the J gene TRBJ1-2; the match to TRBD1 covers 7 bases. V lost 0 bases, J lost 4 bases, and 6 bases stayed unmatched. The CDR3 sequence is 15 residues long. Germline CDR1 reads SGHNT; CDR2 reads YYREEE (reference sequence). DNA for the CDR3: TGTGCCAGCAGCTTGGGACAGGGTGAAGGCTATGGCTACACCTTC. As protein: CASSLGQGEGYGYTF. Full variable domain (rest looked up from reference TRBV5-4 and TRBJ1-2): ETGVTQSPTHLIKTRGQQVTLRCSSQSGHNTVSWYQQALGQGPQFIFQYYREEENGRGNFPPRFSGLQFPNYSSELNVNALELDDSALYLCASSLGQGEGYGYTFGSGTRLTVV.

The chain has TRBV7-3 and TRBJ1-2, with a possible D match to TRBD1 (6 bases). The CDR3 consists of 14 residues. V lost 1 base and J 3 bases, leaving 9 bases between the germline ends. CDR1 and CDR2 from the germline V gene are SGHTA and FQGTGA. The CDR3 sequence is CASSLMRTDYGYTF. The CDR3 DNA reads TGTGCCAGCAGCTTAATGCGGACAGACTATGGCTACACCTTC.

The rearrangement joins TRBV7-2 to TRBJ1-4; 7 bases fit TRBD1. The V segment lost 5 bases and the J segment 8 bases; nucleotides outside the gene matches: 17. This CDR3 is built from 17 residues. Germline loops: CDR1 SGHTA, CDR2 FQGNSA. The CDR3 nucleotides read TGTGCCAGCAGCCCGCTGGGTTGGGCAGGGGGGATAGAAAAACTGTTTTTT. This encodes CASSPLGWAGGIEKLFF.

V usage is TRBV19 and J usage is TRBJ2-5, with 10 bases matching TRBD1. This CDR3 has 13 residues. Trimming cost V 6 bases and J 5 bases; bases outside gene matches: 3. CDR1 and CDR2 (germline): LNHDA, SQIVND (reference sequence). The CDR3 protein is CASRTGGAETQYF. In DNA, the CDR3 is TGTGCCAGTAGGACAGGGGGCGCGGAGACCCAGTACTTC.

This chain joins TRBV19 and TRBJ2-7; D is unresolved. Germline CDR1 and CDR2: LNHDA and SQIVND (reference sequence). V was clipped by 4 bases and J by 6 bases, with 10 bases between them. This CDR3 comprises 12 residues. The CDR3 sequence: CASSTVPGEQYF. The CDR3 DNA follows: TGTGCCAGTAGTACCGTACCGGGCGAGCAGTACTTC.

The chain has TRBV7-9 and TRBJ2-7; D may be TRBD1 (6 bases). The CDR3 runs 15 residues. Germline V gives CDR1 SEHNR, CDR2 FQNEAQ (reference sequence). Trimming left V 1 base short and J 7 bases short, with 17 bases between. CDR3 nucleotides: TGTGCCAGCAGCTTAGGACCAGGGGCGCCCCTGGAGCAGTACTTC. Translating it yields CASSLGPGAPLEQYF.

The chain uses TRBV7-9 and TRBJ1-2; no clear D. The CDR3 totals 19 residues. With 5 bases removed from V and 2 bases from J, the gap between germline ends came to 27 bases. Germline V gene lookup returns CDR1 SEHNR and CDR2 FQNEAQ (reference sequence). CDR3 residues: CASSPLPGLSPNINYGYTF. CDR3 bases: TGTGCCAGCAGCCCATTACCGGGGTTATCCCCGAACATAAACTATGGCTACACCTTC.

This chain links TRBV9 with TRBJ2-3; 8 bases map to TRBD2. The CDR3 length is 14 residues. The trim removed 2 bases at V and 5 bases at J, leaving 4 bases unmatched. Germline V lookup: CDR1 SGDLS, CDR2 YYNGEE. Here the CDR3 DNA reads TGTGCCAGCAGCGTCGGGACTAGTCAAGATACGCAGTATTTT. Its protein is CASSVGTSQDTQYF.

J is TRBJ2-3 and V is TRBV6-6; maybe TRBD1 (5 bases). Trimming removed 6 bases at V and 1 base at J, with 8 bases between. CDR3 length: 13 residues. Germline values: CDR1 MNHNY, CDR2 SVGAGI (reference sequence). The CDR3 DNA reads TGTGCCAGCAGAGGCAGGGGCACAGATACGCAGTATTTT. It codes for CASRGRGTDTQYF.

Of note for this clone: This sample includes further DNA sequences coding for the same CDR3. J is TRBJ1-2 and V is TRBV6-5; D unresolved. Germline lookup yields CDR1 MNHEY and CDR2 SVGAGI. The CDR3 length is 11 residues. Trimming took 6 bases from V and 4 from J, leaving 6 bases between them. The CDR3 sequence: CASSYGYGYTF. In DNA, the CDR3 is TGTGCCAGCAGCTACGGCTATGGCTACACCTTC.

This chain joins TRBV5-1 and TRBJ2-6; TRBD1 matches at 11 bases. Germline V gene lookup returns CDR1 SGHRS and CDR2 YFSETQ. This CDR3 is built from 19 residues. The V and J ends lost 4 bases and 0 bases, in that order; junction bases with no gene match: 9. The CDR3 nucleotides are TGCGCCAGCAGCCCCTGGGGACAGGGGGGATCCTCTGGGGCCAACGTCCTGACTTTC. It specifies CASSPWGQGGSSGANVLTF.

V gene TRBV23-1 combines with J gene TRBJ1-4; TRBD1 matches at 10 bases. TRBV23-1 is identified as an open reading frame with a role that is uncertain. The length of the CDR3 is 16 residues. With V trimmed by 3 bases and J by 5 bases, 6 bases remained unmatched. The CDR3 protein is CASSHRDRGGNEKLFF. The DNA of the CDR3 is TGCGCCAGCAGTCATCGGGACAGGGGCGGGAATGAAAAACTGTTTTTT.

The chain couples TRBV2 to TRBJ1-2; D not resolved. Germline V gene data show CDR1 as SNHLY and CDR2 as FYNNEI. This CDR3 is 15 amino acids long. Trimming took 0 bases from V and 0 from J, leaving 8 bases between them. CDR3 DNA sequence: TGTGCCAGCAGTGAAGCGGCAGGACCTAACTATGGCTACACCTTC. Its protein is CASSEAAGPNYGYTF.